The T cell receptor (beta chain) described here comes from a study of molecular identifiers for immune sequencing clone quantification. General study findings and limits: Amid around 900,000 naive cells, spiked Jurkat TCR RNA from one cell was reportedly still detectable.

In regard to this clonotype: The antigen is unknown.

From the PCR reads, TCRdb called clonotypes with MiXCR, one entry per CDR3 protein. Among roughly 320,000 distinct CDR3 sequences listed, about 22% were seen once. CDR3 size: 15 residues. Germline trimming cut 5 bases from V and 3 bases from J; bases unmatched to any gene: 11. CDR1 is DFQATT and CDR2 is SNEGSKA in the germline V gene (reference sequence). This chain links TRBV20-1 with TRBJ2-7; 9 bases fit TRBD2. This TCR came from a human donor in good health. Some libraries in this study had Jurkat cell RNA spiked in. The sequenced sample consisted of naive CD8+ T cells from blood, with Jurkat cell RNA spiked in. Subset described: FACS-sorted CD8+CD4-CCR7+CD45RA+ naive T cells. CDR3 in DNA: TGCAGTGCTGACTTCTTGCGGGAGGGCGGCTACGAGCAGTACTTC. Amino acid sequence: CSADFLREGGYEQYF.